This T cell receptor (beta chain) emerged from a study of blood T cells in healthy people across ages. For the second PCR, which ran for roughly 7 to 11 cycles, a sample-barcoded 5' primer and a J-beta primer mix were used. TCRdb passed the 5' RACE reads through MiXCR, listing each CDR3 protein once. The sample carries roughly 1,800,000 distinct CDR3 sequences, around half recorded once. Study-level results: Leaving the PBMCs unsorted stopped any conclusive comparison of naive versus antigen-experienced cells.

As concerns this clonotype: Its target is unknown.

The CDR3 extends over 12 amino acids. With 5 bases removed from V and 7 bases from J, the gap between germline ends came to 9 bases. Germline loops: CDR1 MDHEN, CDR2 SYDVKM. The source is a woman aged 40 to 49 in good health. J is TRBJ2-1 and V is TRBV28; D may be TRBD1 (6 bases). Sequencing was carried out using blood. CDR3 region: CASSNRVNEQFF. CDR3 DNA: TGTGCCAGCAGTAACAGGGTAAATGAGCAGTTCTTC.